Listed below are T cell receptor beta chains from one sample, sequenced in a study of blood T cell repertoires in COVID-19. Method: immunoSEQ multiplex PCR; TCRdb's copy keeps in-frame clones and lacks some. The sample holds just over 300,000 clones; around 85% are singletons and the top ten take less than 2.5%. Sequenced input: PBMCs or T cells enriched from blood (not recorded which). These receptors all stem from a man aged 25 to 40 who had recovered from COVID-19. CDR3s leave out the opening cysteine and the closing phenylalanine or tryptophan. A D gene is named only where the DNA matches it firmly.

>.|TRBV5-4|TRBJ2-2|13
ASSPTGGFPGELF
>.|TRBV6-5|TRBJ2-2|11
ASTNQVRGELF
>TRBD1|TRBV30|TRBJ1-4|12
AWSFTGGGEKLF
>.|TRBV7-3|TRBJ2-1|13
ASSTTGGRYNEQF
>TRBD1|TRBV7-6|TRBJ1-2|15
ASSRAMEGAEDFGYT
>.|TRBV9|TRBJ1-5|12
ASSGGSPNQPQH
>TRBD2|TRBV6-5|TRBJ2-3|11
ASRGTSGGSPY
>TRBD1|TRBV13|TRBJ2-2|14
ASSLSGTGGIGELF
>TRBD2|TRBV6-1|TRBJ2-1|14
ASSESGLAGRNEQF
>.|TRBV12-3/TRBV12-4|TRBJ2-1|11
ASSLGLYNEQF
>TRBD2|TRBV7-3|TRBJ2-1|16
ASSYLAGAQPLYNEQF
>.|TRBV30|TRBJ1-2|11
AWSVLRGSGYT
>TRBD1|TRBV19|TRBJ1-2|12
ASSIGQGPHGYT
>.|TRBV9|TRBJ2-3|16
ASSVAPTSHSRTDTQY
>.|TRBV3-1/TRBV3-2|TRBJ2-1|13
ASSQAASRSNEQF
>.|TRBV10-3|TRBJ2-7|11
AISETGSYEQY
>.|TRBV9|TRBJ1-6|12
ASSQSQGHSPLH
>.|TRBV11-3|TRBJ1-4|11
ASSLSPGGKLF
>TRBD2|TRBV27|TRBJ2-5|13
ASRRTRIGQETQY
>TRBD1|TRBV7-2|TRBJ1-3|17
ASSLDRGTGGVSGNTIY
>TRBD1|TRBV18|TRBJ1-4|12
ASSETGASEKLF
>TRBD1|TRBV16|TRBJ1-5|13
ASSRDSRSNQPQH
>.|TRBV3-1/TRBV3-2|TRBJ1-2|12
ASSQWHNNYGYT
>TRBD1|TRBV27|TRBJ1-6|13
ASSLQTGGNSPLH
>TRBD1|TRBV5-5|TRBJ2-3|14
ASSQGQGLFTDTQY
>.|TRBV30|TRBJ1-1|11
AGGKGSYTEAF
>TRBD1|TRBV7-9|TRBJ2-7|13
ASRLDRGPTYEQY
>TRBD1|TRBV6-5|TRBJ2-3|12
ASSSPGGADTQY
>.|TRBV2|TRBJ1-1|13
ASSDSGAQNTEAF
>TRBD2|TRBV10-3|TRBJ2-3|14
AIRSPLAGEADTQY